The entry that follows covers one TCR beta chain sequence. These data come from a study of T cells after somatic rescue of genetic block. Repertoires were generated with immunoSEQ multiplex PCR, while TCRdb's copy carries only in-frame clones and drops some. The profile covers some 9,200 clones, with just under 75% appearing a single time and less than 25% taken by the ten largest. Germline CDR1 reads MNHEY; CDR2 reads SMNVEV (reference sequence). CDR3 length: 16 residues. J gave up 3 bases and V 0 bases, and 7 bases lay outside the gene matches. The chain has TRBV27 and TRBJ2-7; TRBD1 aligns across 8 bases. Sample: peripheral blood mononuclear cells (PBMCs). The clonotype was recovered from a boy between 10 and 17 years old. This chain's CDR3 is CASSLSPTGVSYEQYF. CDR3 DNA: TGTGCCAGCAGTTTATCCCCGACAGGGGTGAGCTACGAGCAGTACTTC.